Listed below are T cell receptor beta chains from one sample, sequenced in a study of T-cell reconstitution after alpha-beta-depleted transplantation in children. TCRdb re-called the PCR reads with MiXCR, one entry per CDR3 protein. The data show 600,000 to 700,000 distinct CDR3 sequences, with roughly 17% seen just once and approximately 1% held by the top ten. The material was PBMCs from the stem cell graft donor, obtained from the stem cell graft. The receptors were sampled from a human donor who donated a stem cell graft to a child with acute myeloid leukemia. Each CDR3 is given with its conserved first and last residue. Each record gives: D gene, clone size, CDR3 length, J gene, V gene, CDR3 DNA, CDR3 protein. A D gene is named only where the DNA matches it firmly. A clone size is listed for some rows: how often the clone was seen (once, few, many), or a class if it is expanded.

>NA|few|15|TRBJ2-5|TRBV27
TGTGCCAGCAGTTTAACAATCGGGGCGGGGGAGACCCAGTACTTC
CASSLTIGAGETQYF
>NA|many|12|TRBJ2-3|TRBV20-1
TGCAGTGCTTTACCGGGGACAGATACGCAGTATTTT
CSALPGTDTQYF
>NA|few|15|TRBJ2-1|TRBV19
TGTGCCAGTACCCTATCGGCTGGACAGCACAATGAGCAGTTCTTC
CASTLSAGQHNEQFF
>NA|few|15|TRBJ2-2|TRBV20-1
TGCAGTGCTAGAGTAGGGACACCTCGCACCGGGGAGCTGTTTTTT
CSARVGTPRTGELFF
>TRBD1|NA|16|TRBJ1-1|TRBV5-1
TGCGCCAGCAGCCCAGGGGGTACAGGGTATAATACTGAAGCTTTCTTT
CASSPGGTGYNTEAFF
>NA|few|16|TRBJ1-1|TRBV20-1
TGCAGTGCTAGAGATGACGTTTTCCCGGACAGAACTGAAGCTTTCTTT
CSARDDVFPDRTEAFF
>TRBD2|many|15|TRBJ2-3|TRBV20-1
TGCAGTGCTAGGTTGGGCGGGGGGGCCGTAGATACGCAGTATTTT
CSARLGGGAVDTQYF
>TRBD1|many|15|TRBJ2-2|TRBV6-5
TGTGCCAGCAGTTTGGGACAGGGAGACACCGGGGAGCTGTTTTTT
CASSLGQGDTGELFF
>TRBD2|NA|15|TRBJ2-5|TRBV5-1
TGCGCCAGCAGCCCCGGGACTAGCATAGAGGAGACCCAGTACTTC
CASSPGTSIEETQYF
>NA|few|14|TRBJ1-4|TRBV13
TGTGCCAGCAGCTTTCTAACAATGGGGGAAAAACTGTTTTTT
CASSFLTMGEKLFF
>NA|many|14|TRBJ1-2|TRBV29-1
TGCAGCGCCGGAAACCCACCAGGTCTTGGCGGCTACACCTTC
CSAGNPPGLGGYTF
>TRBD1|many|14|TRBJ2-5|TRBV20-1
TGCAGTGCCAACTCGGACAGGGACCAAGAGACCCAGTACTTC
CSANSDRDQETQYF
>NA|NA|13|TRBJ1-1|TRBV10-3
TGTGCCATCAGTGATAGCGGGAGGACTGAAGCTTTCTTT
CAISDSGRTEAFF
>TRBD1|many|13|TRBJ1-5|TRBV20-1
TGCAGTGCTCGGACAGGGGCGAGTCAGCCCCAGCATTTT
CSARTGASQPQHF
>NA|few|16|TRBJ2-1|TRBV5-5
TGTGCCAGCAGCCGAACGGAGGGTTGGTCCTACAATGAGCAGTTCTTC
CASSRTEGWSYNEQFF
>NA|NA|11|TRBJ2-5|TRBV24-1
TGTGCCACCAGTGCCGGGGAGACCCAGTACTTC
CATSAGETQYF
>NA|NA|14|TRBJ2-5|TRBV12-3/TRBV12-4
TGTGCCAGCAGGGAACAGGGCCTCCAAGAGACCCAGTACTTC
CASREQGLQETQYF
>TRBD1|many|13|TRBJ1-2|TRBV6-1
TGTGCCAGCGGTCAGACAGGGTCCTATGGCTACACCTTC
CASGQTGSYGYTF
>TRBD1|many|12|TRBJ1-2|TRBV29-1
TGCAGCGTTCGGACAGGGGGCTATGGCTACACCTTC
CSVRTGGYGYTF
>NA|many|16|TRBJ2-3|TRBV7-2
TGTGCCAGCAGCTCTGGGCGCCACGTTACCACAGATACGCAGTATTTT
CASSSGRHVTTDTQYF
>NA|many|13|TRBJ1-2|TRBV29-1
TGCAGCGTTGAATATGCGGGGCCCTATGGCTACACCTTC
CSVEYAGPYGYTF
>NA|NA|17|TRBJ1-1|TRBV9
TGTGCCAGCAGCAGTGGGGCGGGGACGGCGCTCTCTGATGAAGCTTTCTTT
CASSSGAGTALSDEAFF
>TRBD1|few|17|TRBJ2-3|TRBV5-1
TGCGCCAGCAGCTTCCCCCAAGACAGGGCCGGCGCAGATACGCAGTATTTT
CASSFPQDRAGADTQYF
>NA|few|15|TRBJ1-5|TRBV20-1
TGCAGTGCTAGAGATAGGACGGGGGCCAATCAGCCCCAGCATTTT
CSARDRTGANQPQHF
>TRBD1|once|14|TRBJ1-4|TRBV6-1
TGTGCCAGCAGGCCCGGGACAGGGGATGAAAAACTGTTTTTT
CASRPGTGDEKLFF
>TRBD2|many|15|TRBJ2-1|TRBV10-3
TGTGCCATCAGTGAAAGAGCGGGGGGGCCCAATGAGCAGTTCTTC
CAISERAGGPNEQFF
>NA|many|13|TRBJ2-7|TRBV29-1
TGCAGCGTTGTTCCGGGATCGAGGAACGAGCAGTACTTC
CSVVPGSRNEQYF
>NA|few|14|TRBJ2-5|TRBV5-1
TGCGCCAGCAGGCGGCCCCCACCTAGGGAGACCCAGTACTTC
CASRRPPPRETQYF
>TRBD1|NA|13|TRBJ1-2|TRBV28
TGTGCCAGCAGTTACGGGGACAGGGGCGGCTACACCTTC
CASSYGDRGGYTF
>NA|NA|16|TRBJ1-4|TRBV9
TGTGCCAGCAGCGTCGGGCCGACGGGGAGTAATGAAAAACTGTTTTTT
CASSVGPTGSNEKLFF
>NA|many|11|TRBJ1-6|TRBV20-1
TGCAGTGCTAGACAAGGATCACCCCTCCACTTT
CSARQGSPLHF
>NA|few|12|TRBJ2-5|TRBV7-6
TGTGCCAGCAGCCCCTTAGAAGAGACCCAGTACTTC
CASSPLEETQYF
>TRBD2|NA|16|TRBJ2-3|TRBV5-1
TGCGCCAGCAGCCCGGGGACTAGCGGGCCCTCAGATACGCAGTATTTT
CASSPGTSGPSDTQYF
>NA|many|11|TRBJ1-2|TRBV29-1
TGCGGAGCGGGGACGACAAACGGCTACACCTTC
CGAGTTNGYTF
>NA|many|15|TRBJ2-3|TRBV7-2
TGTGCCAGCAGCCCGCCGGGACTCAGCACAGATACGCAGTATTTT
CASSPPGLSTDTQYF
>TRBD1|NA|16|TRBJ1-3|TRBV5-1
TGCGCCAGCAGCTTAGGACAGGGAGCGACCGGAAACACCATATATTTT
CASSLGQGATGNTIYF
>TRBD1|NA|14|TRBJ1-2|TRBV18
TGTGCCAGCTCACCACCAAGGACAGGGGATGGCTACACCTTC
CASSPPRTGDGYTF